The T cell receptor (beta chain) described here comes from a study of identical twins (dated by TCRdb to about 2016). For the wider study: To test whether fetal clonotypes persist, the study used deep sequencing on TCR alpha and beta repertoires from monozygotic twins, unrelated adults of various ages, and cord blood. Replicate twin experiments were performed at different times using different library preparation protocols to rule out contamination.

Libraries came from 5' RACE. Sequencing instrument: Illumina HiSeq 2000. A universal primer binding site was introduced by template switching, and a unique molecular identifier was present in the final cDNA, enabling accurate counting of TCR cDNA molecules. First-strand cDNA for TCR alpha and beta chains was synthesized from specific primers in the conserved constant-segment region. To control for contamination, each cDNA library was double barcoded with a SMART-Mk sample barcode plus Illumina barcodes. TruSeq adapter sequences and Illumina sample barcodes were added in two successive PCR steps. The TCR alpha and beta cDNA libraries were sequenced on the Illumina HiSeq platform using custom primers. Per the source publication's procedure: Unique molecular identifiers were extracted from raw reads with MiGEC, and CDR3 positions were determined with MiXCR. For each individual, recombination models were inferred using an EM algorithm with the repgenHMM and IGoR tools. The tcR package in R was used for shared clonotype analysis, with sharing normalized by the product of cloneset sizes. To study raw recombination without the effects of thymic and clonal selection, out-of-frame nonproductive sequences were analyzed. Clones were called with MiXCR by TCRdb after fastp trimmed the public reads at Q25, and only in-frame beta chains were retained. Identical CDR3 protein sequences are pooled into one entry, listed with their most common genes and DNA. The V and J calls and clone size come from TCRdb's table, not from the authors' own analysis. The sample data list roughly 690,000 distinct CDR3 sequences, and 21% of these were observed just once. Roughly 4% of the sample is taken by the ten largest.

Every donor was a healthy Caucasian. The twin cohort consisted of three pairs of female monozygotic twins, all aged 18 to 29 years. The RNA used for TCR libraries was isolated from peripheral blood mononuclear cells. On this clonotype: Its antigen remains undetermined. No base-level quality is on record; no much larger clone is a single base apart.

Inclusive of the bounding cysteine and phenylalanine, the CDR3 is 13 residues long. Only the CDR3 portion is preserved as DNA: 39 bases, with reading frame beginning at the first base. V is reduced by 7 bases and J by 4 bases, leaving a spacing of 13 bases between them. CDR1 and CDR2 were assigned from the germline V gene as MNHNS and SASEGT. Paper-wide results and their limitations: Fewer insertions were carried by abundant cord blood beta clonotypes, a similar but weaker trend appeared in young adult naive repertoires, and no such trend appeared in memory repertoires. Because the same donors could not be followed over many years, the conclusions depended on cross-sectional statistical analysis. A weaker excess of twin sharing was found in beta out-of-frame sequences because the signal-to-noise ratio was lowered by fewer shared sequences. Invariant T cells such as MAIT and iNKT could partly confound zero-insertion analyses, though diverse VJ usage argued against this for most clonotypes. Out-of-frame TCR alpha sharing in monozygotic twins was systematically underestimated by recombination models, whereas sharing between unrelated individuals was in agreement with the recombination models. Compared with coincidental sharing between unrelated individuals, out-of-frame TCR alpha sequences shared between twins had an excess of sequences with low generation probability.

The data were also submitted as part of a second study, on T cells expressing NK-cell markers. As the second study states: TCR beta-chain repertoires were profiled in sorted CD3+CD56+NKG2C+, CD3+CD56+NKG2C- and CD3+CD56-NKG2C+ T-cell subsets from several donors. Of the eight sequenced donors, seven were found to be HCMV-seropositive and one was found to be HCMV-seronegative. In several experiments an anti-gammadeltaTCR antibody was added to restrict sorting to alphabetaTCR-expressing T cells. For five or six donors, the dominant CD3+CD56+NKG2C+ clonotypes were among the top 10 CD8+ clonotypes and accounted for roughly 1.0-8% of CD8+ T cells. Those dominant clonotypes were again the most abundant among CD3+CD56-NKG2C+ cells in four donors, at about 28.3-60.1%. It remained unclear whether the expanded NKG2C-expressing T cell clones were specific for HCMV antigens. The eight sequenced donors were randomly selected healthy volunteers, three men and five women. To determine HCMV serostatus, a commercial ELISA kit was used to detect HCMV-specific IgG in serum. For more than five donors, bulk peripheral blood T-cell repertoires were additionally sequenced from unsorted PBMC. MIGEC handled demultiplexing of the reads and grouping by UMI, while MiTCR was used to assemble and quantify clonotypes. To exclude erroneous sequences, any TCR cDNA sequence not supported by at least two reads was discarded. Downstream repertoire analysis used the tcR package, and clonotypes were matched across fractions by CDR3 nucleotide sequence plus V segment. VDJmatch was used to annotate antigen specificity against VDJdb, with one amino acid substitution in CDR3 allowed.

The sequenced sample consisted of PBMCs. The TCR comes from a woman aged 18-29 years in good health. The chain is assembled from TRBV6-1 and TRBJ1-1; the D gene remains uncertain. In nucleotides, the sequence is TGTGCCAGCAAACAGCAGGTTGCCACTGAAGCTTTCTTT. It translates as CASKQQVATEAFF.